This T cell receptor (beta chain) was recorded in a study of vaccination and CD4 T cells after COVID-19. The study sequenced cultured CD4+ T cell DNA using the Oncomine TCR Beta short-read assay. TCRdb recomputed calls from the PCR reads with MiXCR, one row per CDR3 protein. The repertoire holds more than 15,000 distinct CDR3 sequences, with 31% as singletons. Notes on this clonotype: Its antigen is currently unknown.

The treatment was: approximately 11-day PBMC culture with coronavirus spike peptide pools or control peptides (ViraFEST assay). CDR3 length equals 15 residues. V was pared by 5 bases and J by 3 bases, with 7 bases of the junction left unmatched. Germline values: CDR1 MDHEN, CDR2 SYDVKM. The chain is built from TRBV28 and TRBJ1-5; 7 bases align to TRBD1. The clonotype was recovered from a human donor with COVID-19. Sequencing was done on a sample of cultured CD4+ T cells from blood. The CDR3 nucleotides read TGTGCCAGCAGTAGCCCGGGACAGATCAATCAGCCCCAGCATTTT. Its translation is CASSSPGQINQPQHF.